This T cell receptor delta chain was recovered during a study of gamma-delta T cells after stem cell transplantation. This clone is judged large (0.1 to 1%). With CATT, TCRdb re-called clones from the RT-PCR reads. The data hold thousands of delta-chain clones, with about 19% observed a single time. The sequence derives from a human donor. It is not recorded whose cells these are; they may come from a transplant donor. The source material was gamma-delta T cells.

The DNA for the CDR3 is TGTGCCTGTGACACCGTACAGACTGGGGGATACGCACCATACACCGATAAACTCATCTTT. It encodes CACDTVQTGGYAPYTDKLIF. The chain has TRDV2 and TRDJ1, with 13 bases identical to TRDD3. Per the germline V gene, CDR1 is GEAIGNYY and CDR2 is EKD. This CDR3 comprises 20 residues. The ends lost 0 bases at V and 0 bases at J; junction bases unmatched: 12.